This TCR beta chain was profiled in a study of T cell responses to AZD1222 COVID-19 vaccine. For the study at large: Pooled samples include second doses given at about 4 or 12 weeks.

The CDR3 runs 15 residues. V lost 1 base, J lost 6 bases, and 2 bases stayed unmatched. Germline lookup yields CDR1 SGHAT and CDR2 FQNNGV. Sequenced by immunoSEQ multiplex PCR; TCRdb stores in-frame clones only, minus some. This sample has 200,000 to 300,000 clones, with over 90% found just once. Turning to this clone: Its specificity is unknown.

Whole-study results and caveats: Scientists sampled the repertoires only once the peak T cell response had passed. White British people made up most donors, females outnumbered males, and clonal diversity was possibly underestimated.

This sequence joins TRBV11-2 and TRBJ2-7, with TRBD2 identical over 14 bases. The TCR comes from an adult in good health. Sequenced material: peripheral blood, taken on day 0 of AZD1222 vaccination. The CDR3 DNA is TGTGCCAGCAGCTTAGGACTAGCGGGAGGGGGCGAGCAGTACTTC. It codes for CASSLGLAGGGEQYF.